The 19 T cell receptor beta chains given below trace back to one sample, sequenced in a study of blood T cells in healthy people across ages. A second PCR, run for about 6 to 11 cycles, used a sample-barcoded 5' primer plus a J-beta primer mix. TCRdb analysed the 5' RACE reads with MiXCR anew, one entry per CDR3 protein. The sample records about 650,000 distinct CDR3 sequences, less than 40% being singletons. Sequenced input: blood. The origin of the receptors is a woman aged 80 or over in good health.

The genes are TRBV20-1 and TRBJ2-1; 7 nucleotides agree with TRBD1. Germline V gene lookup returns CDR1 DFQATT and CDR2 SNEGSKA (reference sequence). The V gene end was trimmed by 1 base and the J gene end by 9 bases; junction bases not matched to a gene: 6. The CDR3 runs 13 residues. The CDR3 nucleotides read TGCAGTGCTAGAGCGGGACAGCTAATTGAGCAGTTCTTC. Amino acids: CSARAGQLIEQFF.

This clonotype was picked up many times. Being one base from a much bigger clone, this may be a read error. This chain joins TRBV6-1 and TRBJ1-2; 11 bases align to TRBD1. Germline V gene sequence: CDR1 MNHNS, CDR2 SASEGT. The V and J ends lost 7 bases and 5 bases, in that order; junction bases with no gene match: 6. This CDR3 is built from 14 residues. The CDR3 sequence: CASNSGTGGYGYTF. The CDR3 DNA sequence: TGTGCCAGCAACTCCGGGACAGGGGGATATGGCTACACCTTC.

This clonotype has a count of ten or more. The chain uses TRBV10-2 and TRBJ1-2; 9 nucleotides match TRBD1. V lost 3 bases to trimming and J lost 4 bases; unmatched junction nucleotides: 15. Germline CDR1 reads WSHSY; CDR2 reads SAAADI. The CDR3 has 18 amino acids. The CDR3 sequence is CASSEGRQGGIRTYGYTF. CDR3 in DNA: TGCGCCAGCAGTGAAGGGAGACAGGGGGGAATTCGGACCTATGGCTACACCTTC.

This clonotype has at least ten counts. V and J are TRBV30 and TRBJ1-2, with a weak D call TRBD1 (6 bases). The germline V gene encodes CDR1 GTSNPN and CDR2 SVGIG (reference sequence). The CDR3 has 15 amino acids. The ends were cut back, 2 bases at V and 0 bases at J, with 13 bases in the middle. CDR3 nucleotides: TGTGCCTGGAGTATTCCGGGGGCGGCTAACTATGGCTACACCTTC. Encoded protein: CAWSIPGAANYGYTF.

Many counts were recorded for this clonotype. The V and J genes are TRBV5-1 and TRBJ1-6; D call uncertain. CDR3 length equals 13 residues. Trimming pared 0 bases from V and 9 bases from J, leaving 7 bases between. The germline gives CDR1 SGHRS, CDR2 YFSETQ. CDR3 bases: TGCGCCAGCAGCTTGGACACCCCTTCACCCCTCCACTTT. Its translation is CASSLDTPSPLHF.

The chain carries TRBV2 and TRBJ1-1; tentatively, D is TRBD1 (6 bases). The CDR3 has 15 amino acids. With 6 bases removed from V and 4 bases from J, the gap between germline ends came to 18 bases. From germline, CDR1 is SNHLY and CDR2 FYNNEI. For the CDR3, the DNA is TGTGCCAGCAGGGAGGATCGGGGGGCGAGCACTGAAGCTTTCTTT. Protein product: CASREDRGASTEAFF.

This clonotype was detected only a few times. V usage is TRBV4-1 and J usage is TRBJ1-1; a possible D gene is TRBD1 (6 bases). Deletions cut 2 bases from V and 7 bases from J, with 11 bases between. Germline assignment: CDR1 MGHRA and CDR2 YSYEKL. The CDR3 spans 13 residues. For the CDR3, the DNA is TGCGCCAGCAGCCAACGGGGGCAGGGTGAAGCTTTCTTT. Its protein product is CASSQRGQGEAFF.

The chain combines TRBV7-2 with TRBJ1-5, with D hard to call. Germline V gene data show CDR1 as SGHTA and CDR2 as FQGNSA. The CDR3 totals 14 residues. V lost 5 bases, J lost 6 bases, and 14 bases lay in between. Here the CDR3 DNA reads TGTGCCAGCAGCCTGGAGGGTAATAGTCAGCCCCAGCATTTT. As protein: CASSLEGNSQPQHF.

The chain links TRBV3-1 to TRBJ1-4; D uncertain. The CDR3 totals 19 residues. Germline CDR1 LGHDT, CDR2 YNNKEL (reference sequence). V dropped 1 base and J dropped 3 bases, with 21 bases sitting between them. The CDR3 coding sequence is TGTGCCAGCAGCCAAGGTCGAGCGCTGGGCCTTCTACCTAATGAAAAACTGTTTTTT. It translates to CASSQGRALGLLPNEKLFF.

In its sample, this clonotype was seen many times. This chain links TRBV3-1 with TRBJ2-1; D uncertain. Trimming left V 4 bases short and J 2 bases short, with 18 bases between. Germline V gene sequence: CDR1 LGHDT, CDR2 YNNKEL (reference sequence). This CDR3 has 17 residues. The CDR3 DNA follows: TGTGCCAGCAGCCCCAGCTTACCCCGGGCCACCTACAATGAGCAGTTCTTC. This gives the protein CASSPSLPRATYNEQFF.

The CDR3 sequence is CSARTSGNNEQFF. The DNA for the CDR3 is TGCAGTGCTAGGACTAGCGGGAACAATGAGCAGTTCTTC. The V and J genes are TRBV20-1 and TRBJ2-1, with 11 positions matching TRBD2. Germline CDR1 and CDR2: DFQATT and SNEGSKA (reference sequence). This CDR3 region has 13 residues. V was pared by 3 bases and J by 5 bases, with 0 bases of the junction left unmatched.

Notes on this clonotype: Being one base from a much bigger clone, this may be a read error. This CDR3 reads CASSRGYGGDNEQYF. As DNA, the CDR3 is TGTGCCAGCAGCCGGGGGTATGGTGGGGACAATGAGCAGTACTTC. The gene calls are TRBV11-3 and TRBJ2-1; perhaps D is TRBD1 or TRBD2 (6 bases each). Judging by the DNA end, TRBJ2-7 fits better; the J call may be wrong. Germline CDR1 reads SGHNT; CDR2 reads YENEEA. The CDR3 contains 15 residues.

Of note for this clonotype: With a much larger clone just one base away, this may be a read error. The chain uses TRBV5-1 and TRBJ1-2, with 8 nucleotides matching TRBD1. The trim removed 10 bases at V and 2 bases at J, leaving 13 bases unmatched. The germline CDR1 and CDR2 sequences are SGHRS and YFSETQ. The CDR3 length is 15 residues. The CDR3 nucleotides read TGCGCCGGCACCCTCGTAGGACAGGGAAACTATGGCTACACCTTC. Amino acid sequence: CAGTLVGQGNYGYTF.

The CDR3 spells CSARDRGAGGAVRTEAFF. The CDR3 DNA is TGCAGTGCTAGAGATAGGGGGGCGGGGGGCGCGGTTAGGACTGAAGCTTTCTTT. The chain links TRBV20-1 to TRBJ1-1; a possible D gene is TRBD1 (6 bases). V was pared by 0 bases and J by 5 bases, with 25 bases between. The germline gives CDR1 DFQATT, CDR2 SNEGSKA (reference sequence). CDR3 length: 18 amino acids.

This chain uses TRBV7-2 with TRBJ1-2; 8 nucleotides match TRBD1. The CDR3 consists of 14 residues. Losses at the gene ends were 3 bases for V and 3 bases for J; bases not matched to a gene: 3. Germline-derived CDR1 and CDR2 are SGHTA and FQGNSA. The DNA for the CDR3 is TGTGCCAGCAGCTTCCAGGGGGCGGACTATGGCTACACCTTC. Amino acid sequence: CASSFQGADYGYTF.

This clonotype was seen at least ten times. The chain uses TRBV10-3 and TRBJ2-5; TRBD2 matches at 7 bases. The CDR3 covers 13 residues. The germline CDR1 and CDR2 sequences are ENHRY and SYGVKD. Trimming at V came to 6 bases and at J to 3 bases, leaving 4 bases not matched to a gene. This CDR3 reads CAISPAGEETQYF. CDR3 nucleotide sequence: TGTGCCATCAGCCCCGCGGGGGAAGAGACCCAGTACTTC.

This clonotype has only a few counts. V and J are TRBV7-3 and TRBJ2-1; either TRBD1 or TRBD2 may fit D (5 bases each). The germline V and J ends were trimmed by 1 base and 5 bases, with 15 bases remaining between them. Per germline, CDR1 SGHTA and CDR2 FQGTGA. This CDR3 is built from 16 residues. The CDR3 nucleotides read TGTGCCAGCAGCTTAAACGCCGGGACGAACCACAATGAGCAGTTCTTC. As protein: CASSLNAGTNHNEQFF. Variable domain in full (rest from reference TRBV7-3 and TRBJ2-1): GAGVSQTPSNKVTEKGKYVELRCDPISGHTALYWYRQSLGQGPEFLIYFQGTGAADDSGLPNDRFFAVRPEGSVSTLKIQRTERGDSAVYLCASSLNAGTNHNEQFFGPGTRLTVL.

This clonotype was observed many times. The V call is TRBV20-1, the J call TRBJ1-2; TRBD1 is a possible D gene (6 bases). V gave up 0 bases and J gave up 2 bases, with 7 bases separating them. The germline V gene has CDR1 DFQATT and CDR2 SNEGSKA (reference sequence). The CDR3 runs to 13 residues. For the CDR3, the DNA is TGCAGTGCTAGAGATCAGGGGAACTATGGCTACACCTTC. Its protein is CSARDQGNYGYTF.

This clonotype was detected ten times or more. The chain employs TRBV20-1 and TRBJ1-1; tentative D call: TRBD1 (6 bases). CDR3 length equals 12 residues. The germline V gene has CDR1 DFQATT and CDR2 SNEGSKA (reference sequence). V shed 0 bases and J shed 7 bases, with 9 bases lying between them. Written as DNA, the CDR3 is TGCAGTGCTAGAGATACAGGGTTTGAAGCTTTCTTT. It is translated as CSARDTGFEAFF.